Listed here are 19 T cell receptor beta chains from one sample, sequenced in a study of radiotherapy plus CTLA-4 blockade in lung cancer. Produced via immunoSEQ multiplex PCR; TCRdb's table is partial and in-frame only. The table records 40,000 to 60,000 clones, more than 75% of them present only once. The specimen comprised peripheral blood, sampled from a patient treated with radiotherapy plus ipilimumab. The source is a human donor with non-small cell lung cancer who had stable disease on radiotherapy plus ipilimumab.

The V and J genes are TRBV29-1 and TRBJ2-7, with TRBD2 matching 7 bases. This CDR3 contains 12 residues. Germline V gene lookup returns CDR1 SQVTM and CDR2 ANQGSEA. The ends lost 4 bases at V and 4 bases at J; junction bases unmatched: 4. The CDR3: CSVASSGYEQYF. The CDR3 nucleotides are TGCAGCGTTGCATCTAGCGGATACGAGCAGTACTTC.

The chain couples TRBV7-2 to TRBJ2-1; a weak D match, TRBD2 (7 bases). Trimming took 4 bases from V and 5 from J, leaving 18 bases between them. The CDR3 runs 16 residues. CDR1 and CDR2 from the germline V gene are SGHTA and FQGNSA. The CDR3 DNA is TGTGCCAGCAGCTCTCAGCGGGAAGGGGGGCACAATGAGCAGTTCTTC. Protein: CASSSQREGGHNEQFF.

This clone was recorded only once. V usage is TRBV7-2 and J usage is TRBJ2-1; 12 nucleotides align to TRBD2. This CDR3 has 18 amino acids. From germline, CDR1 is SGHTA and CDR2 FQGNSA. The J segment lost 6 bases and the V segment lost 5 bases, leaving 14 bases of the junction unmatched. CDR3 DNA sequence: TGTGCCAGCAGCCCAGAATCAACTAGCGGGAGGTCTGGCAATGAGCAGTTCTTC. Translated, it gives CASSPESTSGRSGNEQFF. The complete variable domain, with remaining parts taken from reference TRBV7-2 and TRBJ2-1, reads GAGVSQSPSNKVTEKGKDVELRCDPISGHTALYWYRQSLGQGLEFLIYFQGNSAPDKSGLPSDRFSAERTGGSVSTLTIQRTQQEDSAVYLCASSPESTSGRSGNEQFFGPGTRLTVL.

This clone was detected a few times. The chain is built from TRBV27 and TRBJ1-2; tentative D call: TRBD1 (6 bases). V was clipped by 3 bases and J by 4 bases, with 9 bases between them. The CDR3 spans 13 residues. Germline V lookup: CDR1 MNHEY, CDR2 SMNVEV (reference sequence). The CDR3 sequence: CASSFGQTYGYTF. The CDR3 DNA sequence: TGTGCCAGCAGTTTCGGACAGACCTATGGCTACACCTTC.

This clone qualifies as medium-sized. The CDR3, as DNA: TGTGCCAGCAGCTTAGGTAGCGGGTCAGGAGGGTCCTACAATGAGCAGTTCTTC. The encoded protein is CASSLGSGSGGSYNEQFF. V usage is TRBV11-3 and J usage is TRBJ2-1, with 7 bases identical to TRBD2. The CDR3 loop spans 18 amino acids. CDR1 is SGHNT and CDR2 is YENEEA in the germline V gene. V dropped 1 base and J dropped 1; count of bases not matched to a gene: 10.

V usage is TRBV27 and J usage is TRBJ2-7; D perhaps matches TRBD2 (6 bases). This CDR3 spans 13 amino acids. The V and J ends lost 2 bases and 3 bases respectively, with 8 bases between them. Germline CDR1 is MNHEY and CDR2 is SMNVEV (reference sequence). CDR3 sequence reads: CASSLLANYEQYF. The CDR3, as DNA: TGTGCCAGCAGTTTACTAGCGAACTACGAGCAGTACTTC.

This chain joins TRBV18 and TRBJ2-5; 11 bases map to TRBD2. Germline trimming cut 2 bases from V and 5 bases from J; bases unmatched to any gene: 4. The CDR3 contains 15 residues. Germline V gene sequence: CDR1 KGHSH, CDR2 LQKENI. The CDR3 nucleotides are TGTGCCAGCTCACCAACTAGCGGGAGAACGGAGACCCAGTACTTC. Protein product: CASSPTSGRTETQYF.

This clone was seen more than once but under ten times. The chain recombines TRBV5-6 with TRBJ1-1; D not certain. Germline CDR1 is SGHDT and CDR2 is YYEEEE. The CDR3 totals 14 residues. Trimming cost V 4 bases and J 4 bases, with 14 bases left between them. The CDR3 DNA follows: TGTGCCAGCAGCCCACCGCTCCCGGGCACTGAAGCTTTCTTT. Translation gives CASSPPLPGTEAFF.

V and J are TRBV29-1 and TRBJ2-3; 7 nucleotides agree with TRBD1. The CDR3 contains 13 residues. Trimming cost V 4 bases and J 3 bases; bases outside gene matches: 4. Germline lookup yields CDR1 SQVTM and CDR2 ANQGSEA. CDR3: CSVAPGGTDTQYF. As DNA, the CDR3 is TGCAGCGTTGCGCCAGGGGGAACAGATACGCAGTATTTT.

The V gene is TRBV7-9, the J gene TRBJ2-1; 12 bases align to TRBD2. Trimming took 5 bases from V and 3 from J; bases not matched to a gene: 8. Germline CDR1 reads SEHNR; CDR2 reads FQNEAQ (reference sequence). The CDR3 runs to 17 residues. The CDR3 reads CASSPRLAGEFYNEQFF. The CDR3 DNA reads TGTGCCAGCAGCCCCCGACTAGCGGGAGAGTTCTACAATGAGCAGTTCTTC.

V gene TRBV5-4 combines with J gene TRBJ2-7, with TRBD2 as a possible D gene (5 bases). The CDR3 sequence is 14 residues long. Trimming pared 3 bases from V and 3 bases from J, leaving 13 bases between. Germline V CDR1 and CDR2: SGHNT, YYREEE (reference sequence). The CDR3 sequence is CASSSRRGNYEQYF. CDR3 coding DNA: TGTGCCAGCAGCTCTCGGCGAGGGAACTACGAGCAGTACTTC.

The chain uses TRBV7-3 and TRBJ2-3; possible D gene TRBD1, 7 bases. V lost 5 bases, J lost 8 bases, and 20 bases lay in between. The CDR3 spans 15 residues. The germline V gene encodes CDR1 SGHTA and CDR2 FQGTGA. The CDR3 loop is CASSETGAQGGTQYF. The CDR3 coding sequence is TGTGCCAGCAGCGAAACAGGGGCCCAGGGGGGTACGCAGTATTTT.

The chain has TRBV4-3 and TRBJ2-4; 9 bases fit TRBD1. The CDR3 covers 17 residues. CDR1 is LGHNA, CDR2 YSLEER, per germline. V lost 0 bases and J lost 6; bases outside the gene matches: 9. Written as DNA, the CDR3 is TGCGCCAGCAGCCAAGAAATGGGACAGGGTTTCGGAAACATTCAGTACTTC. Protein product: CASSQEMGQGFGNIQYF.

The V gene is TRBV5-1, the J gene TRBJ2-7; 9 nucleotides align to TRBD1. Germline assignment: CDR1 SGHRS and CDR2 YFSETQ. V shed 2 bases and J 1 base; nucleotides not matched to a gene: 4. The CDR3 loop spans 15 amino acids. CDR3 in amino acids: CASSLGQGTSYEQYF. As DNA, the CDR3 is TGCGCCAGCAGCTTAGGACAGGGGACATCCTACGAGCAGTACTTC.

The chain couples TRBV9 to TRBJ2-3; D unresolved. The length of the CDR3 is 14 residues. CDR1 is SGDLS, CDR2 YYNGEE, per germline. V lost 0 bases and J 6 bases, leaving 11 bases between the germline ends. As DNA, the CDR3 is TGTGCCAGCAGCGTAGGGAGCTTACGGGATACGCAGTATTTT. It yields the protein CASSVGSLRDTQYF.

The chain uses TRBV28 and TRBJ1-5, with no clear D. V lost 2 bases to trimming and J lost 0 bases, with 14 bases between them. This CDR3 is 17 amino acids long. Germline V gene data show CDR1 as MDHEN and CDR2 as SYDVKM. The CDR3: CASSLTRTVDSNQPQHF. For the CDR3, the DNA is TGTGCCAGCAGTTTAACCCGGACTGTAGATAGCAATCAGCCCCAGCATTTT.

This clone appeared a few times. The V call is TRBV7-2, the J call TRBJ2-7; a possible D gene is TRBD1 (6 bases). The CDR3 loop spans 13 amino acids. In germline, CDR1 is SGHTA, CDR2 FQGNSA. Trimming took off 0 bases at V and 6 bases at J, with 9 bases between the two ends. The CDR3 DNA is TGTGCCAGCAGCTTAGCCGGACAGTCCGAGCAGTACTTC. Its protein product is CASSLAGQSEQYF. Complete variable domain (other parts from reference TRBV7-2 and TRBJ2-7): GAGVSQSPSNKVTEKGKDVELRCDPISGHTALYWYRQSLGQGLEFLIYFQGNSAPDKSGLPSDRFSAERTGGSVSTLTIQRTQQEDSAVYLCASSLAGQSEQYFGPGTRLTVT.

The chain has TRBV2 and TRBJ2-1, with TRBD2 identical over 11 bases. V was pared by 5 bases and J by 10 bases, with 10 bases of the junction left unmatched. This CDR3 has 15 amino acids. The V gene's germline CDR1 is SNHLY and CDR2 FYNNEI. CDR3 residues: CASSLGLAGGREQFF. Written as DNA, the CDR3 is TGTGCCAGCAGTCTAGGGCTAGCGGGAGGTCGAGAGCAGTTCTTC.

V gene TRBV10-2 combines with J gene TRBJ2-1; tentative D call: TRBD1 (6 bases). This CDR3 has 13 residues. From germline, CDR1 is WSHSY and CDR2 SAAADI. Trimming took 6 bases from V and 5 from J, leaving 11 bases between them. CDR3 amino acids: CASRLDRHNEQFF. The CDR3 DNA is TGCGCCAGCAGACTCGACAGGCACAATGAGCAGTTCTTC.